The TCR beta chain described here comes from a study of blood T cell repertoires in COVID-19. Overall study: T cells, B-cell-depleted T cells, or PBMCs supplied cDNA or gDNA.

Generated by immunoSEQ multiplex PCR, the TCRdb table keeps only in-frame clones and is missing some. The sample shows about 170,000 clones, around 80% of them seen only once. This clone was seen a few times. Sequencing was done on a sample of peripheral blood. This TCR was sampled from a woman in her seventies who had recovered from COVID-19.

The CDR3 spells CASSSATSGSGGELFF. DNA for the CDR3: TGTGCCAGCAGCTCCGCGACTAGCGGGAGCGGCGGGGAGCTGTTTTTT. The rearrangement joins TRBV7-3 to TRBJ2-2; 12 bases are a match to TRBD2. CDR1 and CDR2 (germline): SGHTA, FQGTGA. Trimming removed 4 bases from V and 7 bases from J; junction bases left unmatched: 7. This CDR3 spans 16 amino acids.